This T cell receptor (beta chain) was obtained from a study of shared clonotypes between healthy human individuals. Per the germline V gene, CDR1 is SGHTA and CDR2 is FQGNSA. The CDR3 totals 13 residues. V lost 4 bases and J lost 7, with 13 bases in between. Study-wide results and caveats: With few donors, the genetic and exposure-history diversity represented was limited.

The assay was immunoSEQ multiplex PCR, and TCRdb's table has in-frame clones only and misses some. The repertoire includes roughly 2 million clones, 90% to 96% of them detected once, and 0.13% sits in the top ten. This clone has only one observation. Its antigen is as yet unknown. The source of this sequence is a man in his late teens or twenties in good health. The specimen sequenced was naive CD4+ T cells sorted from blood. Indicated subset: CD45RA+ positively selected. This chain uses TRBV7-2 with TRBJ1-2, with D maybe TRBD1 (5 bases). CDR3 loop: CASSSGLLLGYTF. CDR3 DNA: TGTGCCAGCAGCTCGGGACTGCTGCTTGGCTACACCTTC.